One sample yielded the 20 T cell receptor beta chains listed below, sequenced in a study of shared clonotypes between healthy human individuals. The table came from immunoSEQ multiplex PCR; TCRdb's copy has only in-frame clones and leaves some out. The table includes 850,000 to 1,200,000 clones, about 75% detected once. The sequenced material came from memory CD4+ T cells sorted from blood. The subset here: CD45RA-negative fraction. The receptors originated from a man aged 18 to 30 in good health.

The chain joins TRBV11-2 to TRBJ2-3; 9 positions match TRBD2. V shed 5 bases, J shed 4 bases, and the junction held 7 bases outside the gene matches. The CDR3 consists of 15 residues. From germline, CDR1 is SGHAT and CDR2 FQNNGV. The CDR3 spells CASSPLSGRADTQYF. The CDR3 DNA follows: TGTGCCAGCAGCCCGCTTAGCGGGAGAGCAGATACGCAGTATTTT.

This clone has ten or more counts. The chain employs TRBV7-2 and TRBJ1-1; D not certain. The CDR3 has 14 amino acids. The V end was cut by 5 bases, the J end by 1 base, with 11 bases between. Germline V lookup: CDR1 SGHTA, CDR2 FQGNSA. The CDR3 is CASSPWTGNTEAFF. In DNA, the CDR3 is TGTGCCAGCAGCCCCTGGACGGGGAACACTGAAGCTTTCTTT.

This chain links TRBV7-2 with TRBJ1-2; D might be TRBD1 (5 bases). The germline V gene has CDR1 SGHTA and CDR2 FQGNSA. Trimming stripped 4 bases from V and 2 bases from J, with 11 bases between. CDR3 size: 14 residues. CDR3 DNA: TGTGCCAGCAGCTCAATGACAGAGAACTATGGCTACACCTTC. Protein sequence: CASSSMTENYGYTF.

The chain couples TRBV28 to TRBJ2-7, with TRBD1 matching over 9 bases. CDR1 is MDHEN, CDR2 SYDVKM, per germline. The CDR3 is 14 amino acids. Germline trimming cut 2 bases from V and 3 bases from J; bases unmatched to any gene: 2. The CDR3 loop is CASSLGTGYYEQYF. Written as DNA, the CDR3 is TGTGCCAGCAGTTTAGGGACAGGGTACTACGAGCAGTACTTC.

The V and J genes are TRBV6-1 and TRBJ1-5, with D perhaps matching TRBD1 (6 bases). Deletions cut 0 bases from V and 0 bases from J, with 9 bases between. This CDR3 has 16 residues. Germline lookup yields CDR1 MNHNS and CDR2 SASEGT. CDR3 sequence: CASSEAWTVSNQPQHF. CDR3 sequence (DNA): TGTGCCAGCAGTGAAGCTTGGACAGTTAGCAATCAGCCCCAGCATTTT.

This sequence joins TRBV6-5 and TRBJ1-2; D is undetermined. Trimming took off 0 bases at V and 6 bases at J, with 8 bases between the two ends. CDR1 is MNHEY, CDR2 SVGAGI, per germline. There are 13 residues in the CDR3. The CDR3 sequence: CASSYSKGNGYTF. The CDR3 nucleotides are TGTGCCAGCAGTTACTCGAAAGGGAATGGCTACACCTTC.

V gene TRBV9 combines with J gene TRBJ1-2; 10 bases map to TRBD1. Trimming cost V 4 bases and J 3 bases; bases outside gene matches: 6. CDR3 size: 15 residues. Germline V CDR1 and CDR2: SGDLS, YYNGEE. In DNA, the CDR3 is TGTGCCAGCAGCCTCGGACAGGGGGGGTACTATGGCTACACCTTC. Protein: CASSLGQGGYYGYTF.

The CDR3 loop reads CASSADLSGTKGNTIYF. The DNA of the CDR3 is TGTGCCAGCAGCGCAGACCTTAGTGGGACAAAGGGAAACACCATATATTTT. The chain is built from TRBV9 and TRBJ1-3; TRBD1 is a possible D gene (6 bases). This CDR3 is built from 17 residues. Trimming removed 3 bases from V and 4 bases from J, with 20 bases in between. The V gene's germline CDR1 is SGDLS and CDR2 YYNGEE. Looking up the rest from reference TRBV9 and TRBJ1-3 gives the full variable domain: DSGVTQTPKHLITATGQRVTLRCSPRSGDLSVYWYQQSLDQGLQFLIQYYNGEERAKGNILERFSAQQFPDLHSELNLSSLELGDSALYFCASSADLSGTKGNTIYFGEGSWLTVV.

The gene calls are TRBV29-1 and TRBJ2-5; no firm D call. Per the germline V gene, CDR1 is SQVTM and CDR2 is ANQGSEA. The CDR3 has 12 residues. The V end was cut by 6 bases, the J end by 5 bases, with 13 bases between. CDR3 coding DNA: TGCAGCGTCTTTGATTCCAGGGAGACCCAGTACTTC. It yields the protein CSVFDSRETQYF.

The CDR3 loop is CASSFYRGAGELFF. The CDR3 DNA reads TGTGCCAGCTCATTTTACCGCGGGGCCGGGGAGCTGTTTTTT. V gene TRBV18 combines with J gene TRBJ2-2; TRBD2 might be the D (6 bases). Trimming left V 5 bases short and J 6 bases short, with 13 bases between. This CDR3 contains 14 residues. Germline V lookup: CDR1 KGHSH, CDR2 LQKENI.

About this clone: The sample has other DNA sequences that encode this CDR3 too. The chain uses TRBV2 and TRBJ1-1; D remains unclear. The CDR3 covers 14 residues. Trimming took 0 bases from V and 5 from J, leaving 10 bases between them. CDR1 and CDR2 (germline): SNHLY, FYNNEI. The CDR3 protein is CASSEALRGTEAFF. The DNA for the CDR3 is TGTGCCAGCAGTGAAGCGCTTCGGGGAACTGAAGCTTTCTTT.

The rearrangement joins TRBV19 to TRBJ2-3, with 10 nucleotides matching TRBD2. Germline CDR1 and CDR2: LNHDA and SQIVND (reference sequence). CDR3 length: 14 residues. V lost 5 bases, J lost 4 bases, and 3 bases stayed unmatched. CDR3 bases: TGTGCCAGTAGTTCTAGCGGGGGCGCAGATACGCAGTATTTT. Translation: CASSSSGGADTQYF.

The genes are TRBV29-1 and TRBJ1-4, with TRBD1 matching 8 bases. CDR1 and CDR2 (germline): SQVTM, ANQGSEA. Germline trimming cut 3 bases from V and 7 bases from J; bases unmatched to any gene: 7. This CDR3 comprises 14 residues. The CDR3 here is CSVEVAGGREKLFF. The CDR3 nucleotides are TGCAGCGTTGAGGTTGCAGGGGGCCGTGAAAAACTGTTTTTT.

The chain has TRBV9 and TRBJ2-1, with D perhaps matching TRBD1 (6 bases). This CDR3 has 15 residues. Trimming left V 4 bases short and J 0 bases short, with 11 bases between. The germline gives CDR1 SGDLS, CDR2 YYNGEE. Here the CDR3 reads CASSPQGNSYNEQFF. For the CDR3, the DNA is TGTGCCAGCAGCCCTCAGGGGAACTCCTACAATGAGCAGTTCTTC.

This clone was seen more than once but under ten times. The chain is built from TRBV10-3 and TRBJ1-5; D is ambiguous. CDR1 is ENHRY and CDR2 is SYGVKD in the germline V gene. Trimming took 6 bases from V and 1 from J, leaving 7 bases between them. The CDR3 spans 13 residues. For the CDR3, the DNA is TGTGCCATCAGCGCTAACAGCAATCAGCCCCAGCATTTT. Amino acids: CAISANSNQPQHF.

This chain links TRBV7-8 with TRBJ1-5; D is unresolved. This CDR3 has 14 amino acids. Germline V CDR1 and CDR2: SGHVS, FQNEAQ. Between the trimmed V and J ends, which lost 1 base and 4 bases, there was a span of 8 bases. As DNA, the CDR3 is TGTGCCAGCAGCTTAGGGACTCAAAATCAGCCCCAGCATTTT. This codes for CASSLGTQNQPQHF. Supplemented by reference TRBV7-8 and TRBJ1-5, the full variable domain reads GAGVSQSPRYKVAKRGQDVALRCDPISGHVSLFWYQQALGQGPEFLTYFQNEAQLDKSGLPSDRFFAERPEGSVSTLKIQRTQQEDSAVYLCASSLGTQNQPQHFGDGTRLSIL.

The chain uses TRBV21-1 and TRBJ2-7; no DNA check was done on the table's D call, TRBD1. TRBV21-1 is termed a pseudogene. The CDR3 has 15 amino acids. This CDR3 reads CASSRKTGPAYEQYF. In DNA, the CDR3 is TGTGCCAGCAGCAGAAAGACAGGGCCGGCCTACGAGCAGTACTTC.

V is TRBV2 and J is TRBJ2-2, with D possibly being TRBD2 (5 bases). Per the germline V gene, CDR1 is SNHLY and CDR2 is FYNNEI. V lost 7 bases to trimming and J lost 5 bases, with 14 bases between them. The CDR3 sequence is 14 residues long. Here the CDR3 reads CASNRGSGTGELFF. Here the CDR3 DNA reads TGTGCCAGCAACCGGGGATCGGGAACCGGGGAGCTGTTTTTT.

There are many counts of this clone. The chain is built from TRBV5-4 and TRBJ1-2; 7 bases align to TRBD1. With 5 bases clipped from V and 0 bases from J, the junction kept 10 bases outside the gene matches. CDR3 length: 16 residues. Germline V lookup: CDR1 SGHNT, CDR2 YYREEE (reference sequence). The CDR3 nucleotides are TGTGCCAGCAGGCCTCGGGGGACAGTCTCTAACTATGGCTACACCTTC. Its translation is CASRPRGTVSNYGYTF.

The gene calls are TRBV7-6 and TRBJ1-5; D is uncertain. Germline V gene lookup returns CDR1 SGHVS and CDR2 FNYEAQ. The ends were cut back, 0 bases at V and 5 bases at J, with 8 bases in the middle. The CDR3 is 14 amino acids. The CDR3 region has the DNA TGTGCCAGCAGCTTAGCGCGGCCCCATCAGCCCCAGCATTTT. It codes for CASSLARPHQPQHF.